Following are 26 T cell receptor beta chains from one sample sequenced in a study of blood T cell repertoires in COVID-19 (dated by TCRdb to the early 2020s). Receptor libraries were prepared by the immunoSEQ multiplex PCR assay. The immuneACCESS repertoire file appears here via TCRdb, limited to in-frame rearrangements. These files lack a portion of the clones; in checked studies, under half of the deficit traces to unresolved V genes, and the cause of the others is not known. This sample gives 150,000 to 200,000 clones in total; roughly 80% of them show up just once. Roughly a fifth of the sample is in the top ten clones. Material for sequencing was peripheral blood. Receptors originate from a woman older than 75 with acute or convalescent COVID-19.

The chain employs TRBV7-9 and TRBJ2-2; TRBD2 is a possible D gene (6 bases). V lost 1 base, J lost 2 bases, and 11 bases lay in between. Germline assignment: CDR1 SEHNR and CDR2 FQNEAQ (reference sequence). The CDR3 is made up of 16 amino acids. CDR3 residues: CASSLGPGSNTGELFF. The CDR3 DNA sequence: TGTGCCAGCAGCTTAGGACCCGGGAGTAACACCGGGGAGCTGTTTTTT.

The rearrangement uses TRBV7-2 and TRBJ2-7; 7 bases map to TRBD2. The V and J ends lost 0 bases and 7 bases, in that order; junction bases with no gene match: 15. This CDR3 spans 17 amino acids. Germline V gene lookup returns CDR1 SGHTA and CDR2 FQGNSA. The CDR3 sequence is CASSLAAVLQAGVEQYF. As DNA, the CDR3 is TGTGCCAGCAGCTTAGCCGCGGTTCTTCAGGCGGGAGTGGAGCAGTACTTC.

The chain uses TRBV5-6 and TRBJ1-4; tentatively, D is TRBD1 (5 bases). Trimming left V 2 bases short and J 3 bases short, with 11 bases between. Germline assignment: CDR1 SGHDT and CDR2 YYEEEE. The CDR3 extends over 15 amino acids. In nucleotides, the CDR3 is TGTGCCAGCAGCTTTTGGGGGGTTCCTAATGAAAAACTGTTTTTT. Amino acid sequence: CASSFWGVPNEKLFF.

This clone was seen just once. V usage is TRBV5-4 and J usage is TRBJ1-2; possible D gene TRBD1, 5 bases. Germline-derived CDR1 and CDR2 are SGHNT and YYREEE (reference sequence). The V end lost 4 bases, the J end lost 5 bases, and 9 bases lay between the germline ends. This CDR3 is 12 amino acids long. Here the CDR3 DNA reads TGTGCCAGCAGCCCCGACAGTTATGGCTACACCTTC. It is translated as CASSPDSYGYTF. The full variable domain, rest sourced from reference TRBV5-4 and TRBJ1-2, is ETGVTQSPTHLIKTRGQQVTLRCSSQSGHNTVSWYQQALGQGPQFIFQYYREEENGRGNFPPRFSGLQFPNYSSELNVNALELDDSALYLCASSPDSYGYTFGSGTRLTVV.

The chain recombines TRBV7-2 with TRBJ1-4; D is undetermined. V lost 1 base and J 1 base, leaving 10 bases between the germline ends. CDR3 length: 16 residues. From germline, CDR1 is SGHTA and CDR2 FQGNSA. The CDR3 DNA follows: TGTGCCAGCAGCTTAGTTAGAACTCAAACTAATGAAAAACTGTTTTTT. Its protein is CASSLVRTQTNEKLFF.

CDR3 region: CASSLGQGWEQPQHF. The DNA for the CDR3 is TGTGCCAGCTCACTCGGACAGGGATGGGAACAGCCCCAGCATTTT. This chain links TRBV18 with TRBJ1-5, with 8 bases matching TRBD1. Germline V gene sequence: CDR1 KGHSH, CDR2 LQKENI. J was trimmed by 7 bases and V by 4 bases; bases with no gene match: 9. The CDR3 consists of 15 residues.

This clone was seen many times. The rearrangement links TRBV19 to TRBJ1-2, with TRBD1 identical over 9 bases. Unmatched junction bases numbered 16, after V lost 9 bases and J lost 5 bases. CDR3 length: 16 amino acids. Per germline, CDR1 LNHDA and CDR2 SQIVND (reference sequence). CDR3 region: CASNKQGAQSPYGYTF. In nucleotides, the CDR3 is TGTGCCAGCAACAAACAGGGGGCTCAATCGCCATATGGCTACACCTTC.

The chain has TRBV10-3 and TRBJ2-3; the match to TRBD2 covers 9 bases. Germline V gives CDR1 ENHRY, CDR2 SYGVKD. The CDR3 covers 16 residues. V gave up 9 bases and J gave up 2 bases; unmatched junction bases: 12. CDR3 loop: CAIQAASGESTDTQYF. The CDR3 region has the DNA TGTGCCATACAAGCGGCTAGCGGGGAATCCACAGATACGCAGTATTTT.

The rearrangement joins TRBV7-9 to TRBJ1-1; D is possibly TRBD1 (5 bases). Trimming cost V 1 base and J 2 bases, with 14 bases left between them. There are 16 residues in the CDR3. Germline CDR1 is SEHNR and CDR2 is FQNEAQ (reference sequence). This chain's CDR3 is CASSLDYRLPNTEAFF. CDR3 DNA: TGTGCCAGCAGCTTAGACTACAGGCTACCCAACACTGAAGCTTTCTTT.

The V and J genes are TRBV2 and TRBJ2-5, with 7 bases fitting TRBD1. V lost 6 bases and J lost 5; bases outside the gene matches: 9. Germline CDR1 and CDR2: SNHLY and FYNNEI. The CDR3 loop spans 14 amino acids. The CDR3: CASRYRGGGETQYF. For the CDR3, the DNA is TGTGCCAGCAGGTACAGGGGCGGCGGGGAGACCCAGTACTTC.

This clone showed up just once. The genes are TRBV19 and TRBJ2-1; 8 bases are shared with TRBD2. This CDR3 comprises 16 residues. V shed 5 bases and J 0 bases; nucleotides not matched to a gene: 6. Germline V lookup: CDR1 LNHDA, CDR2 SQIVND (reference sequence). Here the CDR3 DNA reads TGTGCCAGTAGTTTTGGCGGGGGGAGCTCCTACAATGAGCAGTTCTTC. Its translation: CASSFGGGSSYNEQFF. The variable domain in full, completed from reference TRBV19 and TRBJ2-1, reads DGGITQSPKYLFRKEGQNVTLSCEQNLNHDAMYWYRQDPGQGLRLIYYSQIVNDFQKGDIAEGYSVSREKKESFPLTVTSAQKNPTAFYLCASSFGGGSSYNEQFFGPGTRLTVL.

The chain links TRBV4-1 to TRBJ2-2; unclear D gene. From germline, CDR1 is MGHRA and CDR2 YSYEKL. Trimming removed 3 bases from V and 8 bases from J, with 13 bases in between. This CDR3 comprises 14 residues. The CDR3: CASSHGTKRGELFF. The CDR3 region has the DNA TGCGCCAGCAGCCATGGAACAAAGCGTGGGGAGCTGTTTTTT.

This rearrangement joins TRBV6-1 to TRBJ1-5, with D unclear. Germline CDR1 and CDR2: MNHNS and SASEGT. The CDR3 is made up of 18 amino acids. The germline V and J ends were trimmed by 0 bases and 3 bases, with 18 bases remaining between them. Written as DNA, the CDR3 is TGTGCCAGCAGTGAAGCGTCCTTTTTCGAGTTGCCCAATCAGCCCCAGCATTTT. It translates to CASSEASFFELPNQPQHF.

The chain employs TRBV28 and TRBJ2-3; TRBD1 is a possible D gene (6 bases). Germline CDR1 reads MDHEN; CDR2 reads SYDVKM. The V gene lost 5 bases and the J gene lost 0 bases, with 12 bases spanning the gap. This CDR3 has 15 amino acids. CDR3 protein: CASSAPGTSTDTQYF. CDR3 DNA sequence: TGTGCCAGCAGTGCCCCCGGGACAAGCACAGATACGCAGTATTTT.

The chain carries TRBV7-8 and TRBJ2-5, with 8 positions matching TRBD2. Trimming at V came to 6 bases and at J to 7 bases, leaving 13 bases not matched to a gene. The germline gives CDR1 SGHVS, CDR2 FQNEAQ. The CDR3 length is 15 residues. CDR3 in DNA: TGTGCCAGCAGTACCCGCCGCGGGGGGTTCGGGACCCAGTACTTC. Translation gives CASSTRRGGFGTQYF.

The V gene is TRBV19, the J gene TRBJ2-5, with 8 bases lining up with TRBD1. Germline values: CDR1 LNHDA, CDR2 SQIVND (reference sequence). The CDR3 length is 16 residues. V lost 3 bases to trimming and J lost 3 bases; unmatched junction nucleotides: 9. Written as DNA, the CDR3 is TGTGCCAGTAGTATCGGGTTGGACAGGGCGAAAGAGACCCAGTACTTC. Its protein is CASSIGLDRAKETQYF.

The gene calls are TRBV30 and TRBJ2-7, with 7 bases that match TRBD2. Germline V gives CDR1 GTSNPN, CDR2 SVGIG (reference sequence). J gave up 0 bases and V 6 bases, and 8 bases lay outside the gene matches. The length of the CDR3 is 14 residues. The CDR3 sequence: CACYRGGSSYEQYF. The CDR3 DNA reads TGTGCCTGCTATCGCGGGGGAAGCTCCTACGAGCAGTACTTC.

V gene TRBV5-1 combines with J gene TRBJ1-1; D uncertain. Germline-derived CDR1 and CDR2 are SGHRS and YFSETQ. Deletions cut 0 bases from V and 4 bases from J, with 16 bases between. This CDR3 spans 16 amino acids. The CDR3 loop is CASSLGGGNPGTEAFF. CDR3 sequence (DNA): TGCGCCAGCAGCTTGGGGGGAGGGAACCCTGGCACTGAAGCTTTCTTT.

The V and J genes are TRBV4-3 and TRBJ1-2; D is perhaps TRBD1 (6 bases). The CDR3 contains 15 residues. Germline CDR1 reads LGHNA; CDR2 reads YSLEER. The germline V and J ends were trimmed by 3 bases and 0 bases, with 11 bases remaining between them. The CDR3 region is CASSQNRASNYGYTF. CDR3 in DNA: TGCGCCAGCAGCCAGAACAGGGCCTCTAACTATGGCTACACCTTC.

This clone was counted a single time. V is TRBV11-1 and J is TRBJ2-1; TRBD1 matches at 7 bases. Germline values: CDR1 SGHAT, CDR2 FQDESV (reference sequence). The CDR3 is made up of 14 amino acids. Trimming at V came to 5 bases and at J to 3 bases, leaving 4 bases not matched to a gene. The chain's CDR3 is CASSPGQIYNEQFF. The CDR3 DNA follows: TGTGCCAGCAGCCCGGGACAGATCTACAATGAGCAGTTCTTC. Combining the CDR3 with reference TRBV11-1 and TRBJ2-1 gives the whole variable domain EAEVAQSPRYKITEKSQAVAFWCDPISGHATLYWYRQILGQGPELLVQFQDESVVDDSQLPKDRFSAERLKGVDSTLKIQPAELGDSAMYLCASSPGQIYNEQFFGPGTRLTVL.

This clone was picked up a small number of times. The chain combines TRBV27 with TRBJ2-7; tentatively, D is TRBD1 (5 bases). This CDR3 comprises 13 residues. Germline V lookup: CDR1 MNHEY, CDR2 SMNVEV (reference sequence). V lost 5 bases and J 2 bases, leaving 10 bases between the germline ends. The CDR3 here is CASSPDITYEQYF. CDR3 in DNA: TGTGCCAGCAGTCCGGACATTACCTACGAGCAGTACTTC.

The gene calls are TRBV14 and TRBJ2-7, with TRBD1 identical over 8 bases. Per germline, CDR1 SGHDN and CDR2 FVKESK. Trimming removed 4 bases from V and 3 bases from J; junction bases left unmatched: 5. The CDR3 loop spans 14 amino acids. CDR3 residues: CASSPTGEIYEQYF. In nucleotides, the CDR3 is TGTGCCAGCAGCCCGACAGGGGAGATCTACGAGCAGTACTTC.

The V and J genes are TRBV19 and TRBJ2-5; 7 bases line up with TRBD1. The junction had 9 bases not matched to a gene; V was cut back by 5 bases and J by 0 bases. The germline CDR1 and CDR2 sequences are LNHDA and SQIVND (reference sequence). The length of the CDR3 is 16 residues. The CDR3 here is CASSPIRGQNQETQYF. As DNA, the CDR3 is TGTGCCAGTAGTCCAATACGGGGACAGAACCAAGAGACCCAGTACTTC.

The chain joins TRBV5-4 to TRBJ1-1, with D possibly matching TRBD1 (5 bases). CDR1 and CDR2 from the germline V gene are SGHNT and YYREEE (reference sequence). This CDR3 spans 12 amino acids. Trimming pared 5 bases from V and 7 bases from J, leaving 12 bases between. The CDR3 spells CASSLDGHEAFF. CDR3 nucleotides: TGTGCCAGCAGTTTAGACGGACATGAAGCTTTCTTT.

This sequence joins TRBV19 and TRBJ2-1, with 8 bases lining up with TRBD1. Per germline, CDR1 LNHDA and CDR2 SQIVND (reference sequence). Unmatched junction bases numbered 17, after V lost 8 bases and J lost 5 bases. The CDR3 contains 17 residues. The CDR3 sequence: CASGVNRDRRWNNEQFF. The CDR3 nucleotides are TGTGCCAGTGGGGTAAACCGGGACAGGAGGTGGAACAATGAGCAGTTCTTC.

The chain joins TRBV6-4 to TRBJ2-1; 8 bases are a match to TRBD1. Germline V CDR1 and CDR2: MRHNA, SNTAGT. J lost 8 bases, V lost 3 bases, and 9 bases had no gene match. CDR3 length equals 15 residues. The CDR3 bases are TGTGCCAGCAGTGATTATCCTGGACAGGGCTATGAGCAGTTCTTC. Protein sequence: CASSDYPGQGYEQFF.